Given below is one T cell receptor (beta chain) in context. Its antigen remains unidentified. The data derive from a study of cytomegalovirus exposure and HLA in healthy donors. For the study at large: The approximately 680 first-cohort repertoires and the approximately 110 validation repertoires shared the same platform, a later analysis reported. Whole-study findings and limits: There were under 200 TCR beta chains listed as cytomegalovirus-associated. Specificity for CMV antigens was confirmed in vitro for a few of the CMV-associated chains.

The CDR3 length is 14 residues. Germline values: CDR1 SGHNT, CDR2 YYREEE (reference sequence). With 7 bases removed from V and 4 bases from J, the gap between germline ends came to 15 bases. The table came from immunoSEQ multiplex PCR; TCRdb's copy has only in-frame clones and leaves some out. The sample gives 130,000 to 150,000 clones, roughly 90% of which show up once; about 4.9% is in the top ten. Separate from the roughly 710-subject first cohort, the roughly 120-subject validation cohort was the one that the donors belonged to. The receptor was isolated from a man aged 18 to 30 in good health and CMV-seropositive. Sequencing was performed on PBMCs. This chain uses TRBV5-4 with TRBJ1-3; TRBD1 is a possible D gene (6 bases). The CDR3 here is CASRPTGIGNTIYF. CDR3 bases: TGTGCCAGCCGCCCTACAGGGATAGGAAACACCATATATTTT.